This passage covers 9 T cell receptor beta chains from one sample sequenced in a study of T cell changes during pregnancy in multiple sclerosis. TCRdb's table, derived via immunoSEQ multiplex PCR, lists solely in-frame clones and lacks some. The sample records some 120,000 clones, about 96% being singletons. Sequenced material: peripheral blood, taken after pregnancy. The receptors originated from a female donor with multiple sclerosis, enrolled in a pregnancy study.

The CDR3 here is CASSIQASYEQYF. The CDR3 coding sequence is TGTGCCAGTAGTATACAGGCCTCCTACGAGCAGTACTTC. The V call is TRBV19, the J call TRBJ2-7; no definite D call. Germline V gives CDR1 LNHDA, CDR2 SQIVND (reference sequence). CDR3 length equals 13 residues. V shed 2 bases and J shed 0 bases, with 5 bases lying between them.

This clone has only one observation. The chain couples TRBV4-1 to TRBJ2-7, with 7 bases matching TRBD1. CDR1 MGHRA and CDR2 YSYEKL come from the germline V gene. The CDR3 sequence is 16 residues long. The V segment lost 1 base and the J segment 3 bases; nucleotides outside the gene matches: 9. CDR3 sequence: CASSQGPTGSYYEQYF. In nucleotides, the CDR3 is TGCGCCAGCAGCCAAGGGCCGACAGGGAGCTACTACGAGCAGTACTTC.

The rearrangement uses TRBV25-1 and TRBJ2-5; 7 bases line up with TRBD2. This CDR3 has 15 residues. Germline CDR1 reads MGHDK; CDR2 reads SYGVNS. V was pared by 5 bases and J by 1 base, with 7 bases of the junction left unmatched. CDR3 DNA sequence: TGTGCCAGCAGTAATACGGGAGGCCCCCAAGAGACCCAGTACTTC. It is translated as CASSNTGGPQETQYF. Looking up the rest from reference TRBV25-1 and TRBJ2-5 gives the full variable domain: EADIYQTPRYLVIGTGKKITLECSQTMGHDKMYWYQQDPGMELHLIHYSYGVNSTEKGDLSSESTVSRIRTEHFPLTLESARPSHTSQYLCASSNTGGPQETQYFGPGTRLLVL.

This chain connects TRBV6-1 to TRBJ1-4, with D uncertain. The CDR3 sequence is 15 residues long. Trimming took off 4 bases at V and 10 bases at J, with 19 bases between the two ends. Germline CDR1 MNHNS, CDR2 SASEGT. The CDR3 here is CASSAPGIPLTKLFF. For the CDR3, the DNA is TGTGCCAGCAGTGCCCCCGGGATCCCCTTGACAAAACTGTTTTTT.

J is TRBJ2-3 and V is TRBV18, with 10 bases fitting TRBD2. V was pared by 1 base and J by 2 bases, with 3 bases of the junction left unmatched. Germline CDR1 reads KGHSH; CDR2 reads LQKENI. The length of the CDR3 is 16 residues. CDR3 in amino acids: CASSPLAGGLTDTQYF. In nucleotides, the CDR3 is TGTGCCAGCTCACCACTAGCGGGAGGCCTCACAGATACGCAGTATTTT.

The V and J genes are TRBV2 and TRBJ2-1, with a tentative D call TRBD2 (6 bases). The CDR3 runs to 16 residues. The V end was cut by 6 bases, the J end by 0 bases, with 15 bases between. Germline V CDR1 and CDR2: SNHLY, FYNNEI. The CDR3, as DNA: TGTGCCAGCAGGAATGACGGGAGTCGCTCCTACAATGAGCAGTTCTTC. It encodes CASRNDGSRSYNEQFF.

This chain joins TRBV2 and TRBJ2-5, with TRBD2 matching over 13 bases. The CDR3 is 18 residues long. The J segment lost 5 bases and the V segment lost 4 bases, leaving 13 bases of the junction unmatched. The germline CDR1 and CDR2 sequences are SNHLY and FYNNEI. CDR3 DNA: TGTGCCAGCAGTGGGACTAGCGGGAGTACATGGGGTAGGGAGACCCAGTACTTC. Amino acid sequence: CASSGTSGSTWGRETQYF. Full variable domain (missing parts from reference TRBV2 and TRBJ2-5): EPEVTQTPSHQVTQMGQEVILRCVPISNHLYFYWYRQILGQKVEFLVSFYNNEISEKSEIFDDQFSVERPDGSNFTLKIRSTKLEDSAMYFCASSGTSGSTWGRETQYFGPGTRLLVL.

The J gene is TRBJ2-3, the V gene TRBV7-2; possible D gene TRBD2, 7 bases. The CDR3 totals 15 residues. Per the germline V gene, CDR1 is SGHTA and CDR2 is FQGNSA. V lost 8 bases and J 4 bases, leaving 19 bases between the germline ends. CDR3 DNA: TGTGCCAGCCGAGTTGTGGGGGGGCGAGCAGATACGCAGTATTTT. This translates into CASRVVGGRADTQYF.

V gene TRBV30 combines with J gene TRBJ2-4; TRBD1 might be the D (6 bases). CDR3 size: 16 residues. The V end was cut by 2 bases, the J end by 0 bases, with 14 bases between. CDR1 GTSNPN and CDR2 SVGIG come from the germline V gene (reference sequence). CDR3 loop: CAWSTGQQLAKNIQYF. The CDR3 nucleotides read TGTGCCTGGAGTACCGGACAGCAACTAGCCAAAAACATTCAGTACTTC.